The 21 T cell receptor beta chains reported below all come from one sample, sequenced in a study of shared clonotypes between healthy human individuals. The naive CD8 subset, CD45RO-negative cells positively selected for CCR7, excluded terminally differentiated effector memory CD45RA+ cells. This table comes from immunoSEQ multiplex PCR, and its TCRdb copy is limited to in-frame clones, with some not included. The sample shows about 680,000 clones, around 90% of them seen only once. The sequenced sample was naive CD8+ T cells sorted from blood. Source of these receptors: a man aged 25-45 years in good health.

This clone was counted once. The chain links TRBV13 to TRBJ2-7; D may be TRBD1 (6 bases). The CDR3 is 15 residues long. Per germline, CDR1 PRHDT and CDR2 FYEKMQ (reference sequence). V lost 5 bases to trimming and J lost 0 bases, with 14 bases between them. CDR3 residues: CASSLSDSGSYEQYF. The CDR3 DNA reads as TGTGCCAGCAGCCTCTCGGACAGCGGCTCCTACGAGCAGTACTTC.

The chain employs TRBV29-1 and TRBJ2-1, with D uncertain. The ends were cut back, 4 bases at V and 7 bases at J, with 8 bases in the middle. The CDR3 totals 11 residues. Germline V gives CDR1 SQVTM, CDR2 ANQGSEA. The CDR3 here is CSVVFSNEQFF. In DNA, the CDR3 is TGCAGCGTTGTTTTTAGTAATGAGCAGTTCTTC.

This clone was seen more than once but under ten times. The identical CDR3 is also encoded by other nucleotide sequences in the sample. This sequence joins TRBV5-1 and TRBJ2-1; 13 bases align to TRBD2. CDR3 length: 17 residues. Germline values: CDR1 SGHRS, CDR2 YFSETQ. V gave up 0 bases and J gave up 3 bases; unmatched junction bases: 3. The CDR3 protein is CASSLEGLAGDYNEQFF. CDR3 in DNA: TGCGCCAGCAGCTTGGAAGGACTAGCGGGAGACTACAATGAGCAGTTCTTC.

The chain employs TRBV11-3 and TRBJ2-1; D perhaps matches TRBD2 (5 bases). This CDR3 comprises 13 residues. Trimming left V 4 bases short and J 2 bases short, with 6 bases between. Germline V lookup: CDR1 SGHNT, CDR2 YENEEA. The CDR3 DNA follows: TGTGCCAGCAGCTCGAGGGCCTACAATGAGCAGTTCTTC. It encodes CASSSRAYNEQFF.

The chain links TRBV27 to TRBJ1-6; 8 positions match TRBD1. The CDR3 spans 14 residues. CDR1 and CDR2 (germline): MNHEY, SMNVEV (reference sequence). V shed 4 bases and J 9 bases; nucleotides not matched to a gene: 5. The CDR3 DNA reads as TGTGCCAGCAGTTCCACAGGGGGAAGTTCACCCCTCCACTTT. Amino acid sequence: CASSSTGGSSPLHF.

The chain couples TRBV5-5 to TRBJ2-7; no definite D call. V lost 4 bases to trimming and J lost 6 bases, with 14 bases between them. CDR1 SGHKS and CDR2 YYEKEE come from the germline V gene (reference sequence). The CDR3 is 13 amino acids. The CDR3 spells CASSPALMGEQYF. The CDR3 nucleotides are TGTGCCAGCAGCCCCGCCTTGATGGGCGAGCAGTACTTC.

As to this clone: Other DNA variants within this sample encode the same CDR3. This chain connects TRBV9 to TRBJ1-5; TRBD1 might be the D (6 bases). V lost 0 bases and J 2 bases, leaving 6 bases between the germline ends. This CDR3 region has 14 residues. The germline V gene has CDR1 SGDLS and CDR2 YYNGEE. The CDR3 DNA reads TGTGCCAGCAGCGTAGCAGGGGGCAATCAGCCCCAGCATTTT. This sequence encodes CASSVAGGNQPQHF. The full variable domain, rest sourced from reference TRBV9 and TRBJ1-5, is DSGVTQTPKHLITATGQRVTLRCSPRSGDLSVYWYQQSLDQGLQFLIQYYNGEERAKGNILERFSAQQFPDLHSELNLSSLELGDSALYFCASSVAGGNQPQHFGDGTRLSIL.

The V gene is TRBV6-1, the J gene TRBJ2-7, with D possibly TRBD1 on 6 matching bases. The CDR3 runs to 12 residues. The ends were cut back, 11 bases at V and 3 bases at J, with 14 bases in the middle. Germline CDR1 is MNHNS and CDR2 is SASEGT. Here the CDR3 DNA reads TGTGCCCTCCGGGACACCATCTACGAGCAGTACTTC. Translation gives CALRDTIYEQYF.

The CDR3, as DNA: TGCGCCAGCAGCCAAGATCCCATGGGGTGGGACACTGAAGCTTTCTTT. It encodes CASSQDPMGWDTEAFF. The V and J genes are TRBV4-3 and TRBJ1-1; D is ambiguous. V dropped 0 bases and J dropped 3 bases, with 14 bases sitting between them. Per the germline V gene, CDR1 is LGHNA and CDR2 is YSLEER. CDR3 length: 16 residues.

The chain uses TRBV27 and TRBJ2-3, with a tentative D call TRBD1 (6 bases). The germline CDR1 and CDR2 sequences are MNHEY and SMNVEV (reference sequence). The CDR3 is 15 residues long. Between the trimmed V and J ends, which lost 5 bases and 5 bases, there was a span of 17 bases. The DNA of the CDR3 is TGTGCCAGCAGTACAATCCAGGGGCGAGGAGATACGCAGTATTTT. It yields the protein CASSTIQGRGDTQYF.

The V and J genes are TRBV4-1 and TRBJ2-1; D tentatively reads TRBD1 or TRBD2 (5 bases each). The CDR3 has 12 amino acids. Germline V gives CDR1 MGHRA, CDR2 YSYEKL. Trimming took 1 base from V and 14 from J, leaving 12 bases between them. Here the CDR3 DNA reads TGCGCCAGCAGCCAAGGTGCCGGGACGGAGTTCTTC. Translated, it gives CASSQGAGTEFF.

V and J are TRBV18 and TRBJ2-1; possible D gene TRBD1, 6 bases. This CDR3 comprises 15 residues. The germline V gene encodes CDR1 KGHSH and CDR2 LQKENI. Trimming left V 2 bases short and J 3 bases short, with 11 bases between. This CDR3 reads CASSPRQGLYNEQFF. As DNA, the CDR3 is TGTGCCAGCTCACCAAGGCAGGGGCTCTACAATGAGCAGTTCTTC.

The genes are TRBV7-9 and TRBJ2-2, with D possibly TRBD2 on 5 matching bases. The CDR3 spans 15 residues. CDR1 SEHNR and CDR2 FQNEAQ come from the germline V gene (reference sequence). V lost 1 base and J lost 2, with 8 bases in between. CDR3 region: CASSLGGSNTGELFF. Written as DNA, the CDR3 is TGTGCCAGCAGCTTAGGAGGGAGTAACACCGGGGAGCTGTTTTTT.

This chain connects TRBV4-1 to TRBJ1-1, with TRBD1 matching over 8 bases. V dropped 0 bases and J dropped 1; count of bases not matched to a gene: 4. The CDR3 contains 16 residues. The germline gives CDR1 MGHRA, CDR2 YSYEKL. The CDR3 DNA is TGCGCCAGCAGCCAAGAGACAGGGGCTACGAACACTGAAGCTTTCTTT. Encoded protein: CASSQETGATNTEAFF.

This clone was observed a single time. The chain has TRBV9 and TRBJ2-1, with 7 bases fitting TRBD2. The V segment lost 3 bases and the J segment 0 bases; nucleotides outside the gene matches: 6. The CDR3 spans 16 residues. Germline lookup yields CDR1 SGDLS and CDR2 YYNGEE. The CDR3 coding sequence is TGTGCCAGCAGCGCCACAGGACTAGGCTCCTACAATGAGCAGTTCTTC. Translation: CASSATGLGSYNEQFF. The full variable domain, rest sourced from reference TRBV9 and TRBJ2-1, is DSGVTQTPKHLITATGQRVTLRCSPRSGDLSVYWYQQSLDQGLQFLIQYYNGEERAKGNILERFSAQQFPDLHSELNLSSLELGDSALYFCASSATGLGSYNEQFFGPGTRLTVL.

The rearrangement uses TRBV10-2 and TRBJ2-2; maybe TRBD1 (5 bases). CDR3 size: 14 residues. V lost 7 bases and J 0 bases, leaving 9 bases between the germline ends. Germline V CDR1 and CDR2: WSHSY, SAAADI. CDR3 nucleotide sequence: TGCGCCAGCATAGACAGATCGAACACCGGGGAGCTGTTTTTT. Translation gives CASIDRSNTGELFF.

The chain couples TRBV9 to TRBJ2-3, with TRBD1 identical over 10 bases. From germline, CDR1 is SGDLS and CDR2 YYNGEE. The CDR3 consists of 14 residues. V shed 4 bases, J shed 5 bases, and the junction held 4 bases outside the gene matches. Here the CDR3 reads CASSTDRGLDTQYF. The CDR3 nucleotides are TGTGCCAGCAGCACGGACAGGGGGTTAGATACGCAGTATTTT.

The chain is built from TRBV27 and TRBJ2-7; D gene uncertain. Trimming cost V 8 bases and J 5 bases, with 19 bases left between them. The germline gives CDR1 MNHEY, CDR2 SMNVEV (reference sequence). The CDR3 runs to 14 residues. CDR3 in amino acids: CASLGAGRQNEQYF. The CDR3 DNA is TGTGCCAGCCTTGGTGCCGGTCGTCAGAACGAGCAGTACTTC.

J is TRBJ2-5 and V is TRBV9; 15 nucleotides match TRBD2. The ends lost 5 bases at V and 5 bases at J; junction bases unmatched: 7. Germline loops: CDR1 SGDLS, CDR2 YYNGEE. CDR3 size: 16 residues. The CDR3 DNA reads TGTGCCAGCAGTGAATCGGGACTAGCGGGAGGTGAGACCCAGTACTTC. Protein: CASSESGLAGGETQYF.

The genes are TRBV27 and TRBJ2-1, with 11 bases that match TRBD2. Germline CDR1 MNHEY, CDR2 SMNVEV (reference sequence). The V gene end was trimmed by 5 bases and the J gene end by 7 bases; junction bases not matched to a gene: 13. The CDR3 is 17 amino acids. CDR3 sequence reads: CASSPIVTSGSRNEQFF. CDR3 coding DNA: TGTGCCAGCAGTCCAATCGTAACTAGCGGGAGTAGGAATGAGCAGTTCTTC.

The sample holds one count of this clone. The V gene is TRBV11-3, the J gene TRBJ2-1; TRBD1 is a possible D gene (9 bases). This CDR3 contains 20 residues. V was cut by 5 bases and J by 4 bases, with 30 bases left in between. In germline, CDR1 is SGHNT, CDR2 YENEEA. The CDR3 is CASSPGLGQGRSGSYNEQFF. DNA of the CDR3: TGTGCCAGCAGCCCAGGGTTGGGACAGGGAAGGAGCGGGAGTTACAATGAGCAGTTCTTC.